Below, 5 T cell receptor beta chains from the same sample are listed, as sequenced in a study of T cells in Graves' hyperthyroidism and ophthalmopathy. From RNA transcripts, TCR beta CDR3 regions were amplified. HTBI primers were employed in a first-round RT-PCR of the TCR CDR3. TCRdb independently ran MiXCR on the multiplex PCR reads; one entry per CDR3 protein. The repertoire holds a few hundred thousand distinct CDR3 sequences, with 22% as singletons. Sequences were obtained from blood. These receptors were taken from a woman in her 70s with Graves' ophthalmopathy.

At least ten counts were recorded for this clonotype. V and J are TRBV7-2 and TRBJ2-5, with 7 bases matching TRBD2. This CDR3 region has 15 residues. Germline loops: CDR1 SGHTA, CDR2 FQGNSA. Losses at the gene ends were 5 bases for V and 1 base for J; bases not matched to a gene: 7. CDR3 region: CASSVGTTSQETQYF. The CDR3 DNA sequence: TGTGCCAGCAGCGTCGGGACTACCTCCCAAGAGACCCAGTACTTC.

The chain employs TRBV7-2 and TRBJ1-5; D uncertain. Trimming removed 2 bases at V and 1 base at J, with 9 bases between. CDR3 length equals 15 residues. Looked up from germline, CDR1 is SGHTA and CDR2 is FQGNSA. CDR3 in amino acids: CASSLLGGSNQPQHF. In DNA, the CDR3 is TGTGCCAGCAGCTTACTCGGCGGGAGCAATCAGCCCCAGCATTTT. Complete variable domain (other parts from reference TRBV7-2 and TRBJ1-5): GAGVSQSPSNKVTEKGKDVELRCDPISGHTALYWYRQSLGQGLEFLIYFQGNSAPDKSGLPSDRFSAERTGGSVSTLTIQRTQQEDSAVYLCASSLLGGSNQPQHFGDGTRLSIL.

A few counts support this clonotype. CDR3 in DNA: TGTGCCTGGGAAGGCGGTCGCTCATCCTACAATGAGCAGTTCTTC. As protein: CAWEGGRSSYNEQFF. The chain joins TRBV30 to TRBJ2-1; D uncertain. CDR1 GTSNPN and CDR2 SVGIG come from the germline V gene (reference sequence). CDR3 size: 15 residues. V was pared by 5 bases and J by 1 base, with 15 bases between.

The chain combines TRBV6-1 with TRBJ2-1; D call uncertain. CDR1 and CDR2 from the germline V gene are MNHNS and SASEGT. V lost 4 bases to trimming and J lost 0 bases, with 16 bases between them. This CDR3 region has 17 residues. The CDR3 protein is CASSALIAVSSYNEQFF. CDR3 coding DNA: TGTGCCAGCAGTGCTTTGATAGCTGTGAGCTCCTACAATGAGCAGTTCTTC.

This clonotype was detected ten times or more. CDR3: CASSPDLNYGYTF. The CDR3 DNA reads TGTGCCAGCTCCCCGGACCTGAACTATGGCTACACCTTC. This chain joins TRBV18 and TRBJ1-2; the D is unclear. Between the trimmed V and J ends, which lost 6 bases and 2 bases, there was a span of 10 bases. The CDR3 runs to 13 residues. Germline V lookup: CDR1 KGHSH, CDR2 LQKENI.